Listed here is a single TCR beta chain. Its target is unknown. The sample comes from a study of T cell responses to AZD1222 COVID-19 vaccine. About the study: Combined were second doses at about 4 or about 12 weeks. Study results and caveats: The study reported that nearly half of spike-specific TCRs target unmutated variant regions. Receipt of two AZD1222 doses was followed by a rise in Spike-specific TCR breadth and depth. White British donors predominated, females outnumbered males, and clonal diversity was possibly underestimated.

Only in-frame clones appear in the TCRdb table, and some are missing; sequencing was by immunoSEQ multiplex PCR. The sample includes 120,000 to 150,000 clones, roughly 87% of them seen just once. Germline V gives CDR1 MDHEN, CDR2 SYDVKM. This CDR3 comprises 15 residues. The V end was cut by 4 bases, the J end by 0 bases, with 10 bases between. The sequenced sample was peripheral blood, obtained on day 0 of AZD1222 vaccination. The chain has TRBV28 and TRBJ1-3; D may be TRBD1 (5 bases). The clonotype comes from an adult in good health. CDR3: CASSSGTFSGNTIYF. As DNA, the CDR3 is TGTGCCAGCAGTTCCGGGACTTTCTCTGGAAACACCATATATTTT. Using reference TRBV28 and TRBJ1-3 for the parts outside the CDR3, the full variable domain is DVKVTQSSRYLVKRTGEKVFLECVQDMDHENMFWYRQDPGLGLRLIYFSYDVKMKEKGDIPEGYSVSREKKERFSLILESASTNQTSMYLCASSSGTFSGNTIYFGEGSWLTVV.